The 8 T cell receptor beta chains presented below share a single source sample, sequenced in a study of glioma-infiltrating T cells (dated by TCRdb to 2015 to 2016). Instrument used: Illumina MiSeq. TCR alpha and beta CDR3 regions were amplified with the iRepertoire nested amplicon-rescue multiplex PCR (arm-PCR) platform from RNA. Starting from the raw public reads, TCRdb applied fastp trimming at Q25, assembled clones with MiXCR and retained in-frame beta chains. Each record represents a unique CDR3 protein, reported with the most common genes and DNA among its rows. The sample profile shows around 120,000 distinct CDR3 sequences; 24% of them were found once. The top ten constitute around a quarter of the sample. Sequenced sample: glioma tissue, nonneoplastic brain tissue, or PBMCs (not recorded which). These receptors originate from a human donor with low-grade glioma or glioblastoma, undergoing nonglioma brain surgery, or in good health (not recorded which).

This clonotype came up many times. The chain joins TRBV7-8 to TRBJ1-1, with 7 bases fitting TRBD1. This CDR3 contains 15 residues. Trimming removed 5 bases from V and 5 bases from J; junction bases left unmatched: 11. CDR1 and CDR2 from the germline V gene are SGHVS and FQNEAQ. The CDR3 sequence is CASSERQGRGTEAFF. In DNA form, the CDR3 reads TGTGCCAGCAGCGAAAGACAGGGCCGAGGGACTGAAGCTTTCTTT. The full variable domain, its missing parts supplied by reference TRBV7-8 and TRBJ1-1, is GAGVSQSPRYKVAKRGQDVALRCDPISGHVSLFWYQQALGQGPEFLTYFQNEAQLDKSGLPSDRFFAERPEGSVSTLKIQRTQQEDSAVYLCASSERQGRGTEAFFGQGTRLTVV.

The J gene is TRBJ2-1, the V gene TRBV3-1; 9 positions agree with TRBD2. CDR3 length equals 16 residues. Germline CDR1 and CDR2: LGHDT and YNNKEL (reference sequence). Trimming took 0 bases from V and 7 from J; bases not matched to a gene: 7. Written as DNA, the CDR3 is TGTGCCAGCAGCCAAGATCCCTGGGCGGGGGGGAATGAGCAGTTCTTC. Protein product: CASSQDPWAGGNEQFF.

The sample holds many counts of this clonotype. V gene TRBV3-1 combines with J gene TRBJ2-5; 8 positions agree with TRBD2. The germline V gene encodes CDR1 LGHDT and CDR2 YNNKEL (reference sequence). The CDR3 runs 14 residues. V gave up 4 bases and J gave up 5 bases; unmatched junction bases: 6. The chain's CDR3 is CASSRAGARETQYF. Here the CDR3 DNA reads TGTGCCAGCAGCCGAGCGGGGGCAAGGGAGACCCAGTACTTC.

This clonotype was counted a single time. Possible read error: a much larger clone is one base away. The genes are TRBV7-2 and TRBJ2-3; D not certain. Trimming removed 5 bases at V and 0 bases at J, with 12 bases between. This CDR3 spans 15 amino acids. Germline values: CDR1 SGHTA, CDR2 FQGNSA. The CDR3 loop is CASSLGSVSTDTQYF. The CDR3 DNA reads TGTGCCAGCAGCCTAGGCAGTGTTAGCACAGATACGCAGTATTTT.

V usage is TRBV7-9 and J usage is TRBJ1-6; the match to TRBD1 covers 7 bases. Germline CDR1 and CDR2: SEHNR and FQNEAQ (reference sequence). J gave up 8 bases and V 2 bases, and 3 bases lay outside the gene matches. CDR3 length: 14 amino acids. The CDR3 DNA reads TGTGCCAGCAGCTTACTAGGGGGCGATTCACCCCTCCACTTT. Its protein is CASSLLGGDSPLHF.

To note about this clonotype: A much more abundant neighbour one base away suggests this may be a read error. The chain uses TRBV6-4 and TRBJ2-1; 7 bases map to TRBD1. The CDR3 runs to 15 residues. Trimming at V came to 6 bases and at J to 7 bases, leaving 12 bases not matched to a gene. The V gene's germline CDR1 is MRHNA and CDR2 SNTAGT. This chain's CDR3 is CASRPNRGVRNEQFF. CDR3 in DNA: TGTGCCAGCAGACCCAACAGGGGTGTGAGGAATGAGCAGTTCTTC.

Note on this clonotype: With a much larger clone just one base away, this may be a read error. This chain links TRBV7-9 with TRBJ2-7, with no clear D. The ends were cut back, 4 bases at V and 3 bases at J, with 16 bases in the middle. The CDR3 totals 15 residues. The germline gives CDR1 SEHNR, CDR2 FQNEAQ (reference sequence). CDR3 nucleotides: TGTGCCAGCAGCTCCCCCTGGGCAGAGGACTACGAGCAGTACGTC. It is translated as CASSSPWAEDYEQYV.

The J gene is TRBJ2-3, the V gene TRBV7-9, with D possibly matching TRBD2 (5 bases). This CDR3 contains 14 residues. Trimming shortened V by 1 base and J by 5 bases, and 10 bases separated the two germline ends. Looked up from germline, CDR1 is SEHNR and CDR2 is FQNEAQ (reference sequence). CDR3 nucleotide sequence: TGTGCCAGCAGCTTAGTAGGGAGTCGAGATACGCAGTATTTT. This translates into CASSLVGSRDTQYF.